This paragraph covers one T cell receptor (beta chain) sequence. The CDR3 runs 16 residues. V was trimmed by 2 bases and J by 2 bases, leaving 14 bases between them. Germline loops: CDR1 SGHAT, CDR2 FQNNGV. Sequencing was performed with immunoSEQ multiplex PCR; in TCRdb, only in-frame clones are kept and a portion is missing. The sample holds hundreds of thousands of clones, roughly 90% seen once. The sample belongs to a study of control samples from healthy donors and cancer patients. Sequencing used PBMCs. This chain links TRBV11-2 with TRBJ2-3; D may match TRBD1 or TRBD2 (7 bases each). This receptor was obtained from a man aged 40-55 years with head and neck cancer. In DNA form, the CDR3 reads TGTGCCAGCAGCTTAAGCGGGACAGATTTCACAGATACGCAGTATTTT. It specifies CASSLSGTDFTDTQYF.